This T cell receptor beta chain originates from a study of molecular identifiers for immune sequencing clone quantification. Study-wide context: Five portions were made in replicates from RNA of roughly 18,000 or 92,000 naive CD8 cells, and four underwent sequencing.

The CDR3 is 15 amino acids. CDR1 MNHEY and CDR2 SMNVEV come from the germline V gene (reference sequence). The V gene lost 7 bases and the J gene lost 0 bases, with 13 bases spanning the gap. In preparing bulk TCR libraries, previously described methods and listed TCR primers were used. TCRdb processed the PCR reads anew with MiXCR; each CDR3 protein has one entry. The sample carries about 640,000 distinct CDR3 sequences, just under 20% recorded once. It was from about 19,000 to 1,100,000 sorted cells, with 10%, 30% or 50% RNA, that naive CD8 libraries came. Naive CD8 T cells were picked out by sorting for CD8+CD4-CCR7+CD45RA+.

The sequenced material came from naive CD8+ T cells from blood, with Jurkat cell RNA spiked in. The sample's subset: FACS-sorted CD8+CD4-CCR7+CD45RA+ naive T cells. The sequence came from a human donor in good health. Some libraries in this study had Jurkat cell RNA spiked in. V gene TRBV27 combines with J gene TRBJ2-1, with D perhaps matching TRBD2 (6 bases). The CDR3 DNA is TGTGCCAGCAATTCGGGACTTAGCTCCTACAATGAGCAGTTCTTC. Protein: CASNSGLSSYNEQFF.